The 8 T cell receptor beta chains reported below all come from one sample, sequenced in a study of blood T cell repertoires in COVID-19. Using immunoSEQ multiplex PCR, the repertoire was profiled, and TCRdb retains in-frame clones only, with some absent. This sample has 110,000 or so clones, with about 80% found just once. The source material was peripheral blood. The source of these receptors is a woman aged 45-65 years with acute or convalescent COVID-19.

The rearrangement uses TRBV6-6 and TRBJ1-1; maybe TRBD1 (6 bases). V was clipped by 5 bases and J by 0 bases, with 16 bases between them. The CDR3 is made up of 16 amino acids. The germline gives CDR1 MNHNY, CDR2 SVGAGI (reference sequence). The CDR3 here is CASSNRGGLMNTEAFF. CDR3 coding DNA: TGTGCCAGCAGTAATAGGGGGGGGCTGATGAACACTGAAGCTTTCTTT.

This clone occurred a few times. This chain links TRBV7-8 with TRBJ2-3; 8 nucleotides match TRBD1. The germline CDR1 and CDR2 sequences are SGHVS and FQNEAQ. The CDR3 totals 12 residues. V lost 5 bases to trimming and J lost 10 bases; unmatched junction nucleotides: 5. CDR3 in amino acids: CASSPEGQAQYF. CDR3 in DNA: TGTGCCAGCAGCCCCGAGGGACAGGCGCAGTATTTT.

The chain is built from TRBV19 and TRBJ1-5; no firm D call. The CDR3 is 14 amino acids. CDR1 LNHDA and CDR2 SQIVND come from the germline V gene (reference sequence). V lost 10 bases, J lost 3 bases, and 16 bases lay in between. The chain's CDR3 is CATSGRQANQPQHF. Here the CDR3 DNA reads TGTGCCACCTCAGGTCGGCAGGCCAATCAGCCCCAGCATTTT.

This clone was detected only once. The chain links TRBV5-1 to TRBJ1-2; D perhaps matches TRBD1 (6 bases). V was pared by 3 bases and J by 2 bases, with 11 bases between. The length of the CDR3 is 14 residues. Germline CDR1 SGHRS, CDR2 YFSETQ. The DNA of the CDR3 is TGCGCCAGCAGCTCTCCGACAGGCAACTATGGCTACACCTTC. Translating gives CASSSPTGNYGYTF.

This clone showed up just a few times. This rearrangement joins TRBV5-1 to TRBJ2-2, with TRBD1 identical over 7 bases. This CDR3 is built from 14 residues. With V trimmed by 7 bases and J by 2 bases, 5 bases remained unmatched. Looked up from germline, CDR1 is SGHRS and CDR2 is YFSETQ. Here the CDR3 reads CASYRDRNTGELFF. CDR3 bases: TGCGCCAGCTACCGGGACAGAAACACCGGGGAGCTGTTTTTT.

The chain recombines TRBV6-4 with TRBJ2-2; TRBD2 aligns across 9 bases. V gave up 0 bases and J gave up 4 bases; unmatched junction bases: 3. The CDR3 has 16 amino acids. CDR1 MRHNA and CDR2 SNTAGT come from the germline V gene. The CDR3 region is CASSDSAGGRTGELFF. CDR3 nucleotides: TGTGCCAGCAGTGACTCTGCGGGGGGGCGCACCGGGGAGCTGTTTTTT.

The V gene is TRBV5-1, the J gene TRBJ2-5; possibly TRBD2 for D (6 bases). Trimming shortened V by 4 bases and J by 2 bases, and 12 bases separated the two germline ends. Per the germline V gene, CDR1 is SGHRS and CDR2 is YFSETQ. The CDR3 consists of 14 residues. In DNA, the CDR3 is TGCGCCAGCAGCCCGGGCGGGACTCAAGAGACCCAGTACTTC. As protein: CASSPGGTQETQYF.

V and J are TRBV28 and TRBJ1-5; unclear D gene. The CDR3 length is 15 residues. CDR1 MDHEN and CDR2 SYDVKM come from the germline V gene. V was clipped by 2 bases and J by 0 bases, with 8 bases between them. CDR3 sequence: CASSLVQNSNQPQHF. CDR3 in DNA: TGTGCCAGCAGTTTAGTACAGAATAGCAATCAGCCCCAGCATTTT. The full variable domain, with the rest looked up from reference TRBV28 and TRBJ1-5, is DVKVTQSSRYLVKRTGEKVFLECVQDMDHENMFWYRQDPGLGLRLIYFSYDVKMKEKGDIPEGYSVSREKKERFSLILESASTNQTSMYLCASSLVQNSNQPQHFGDGTRLSIL.